This TCR beta chain was sequenced during a study of T-cell memory formation after mild COVID-19. Study at large: TCR clusters were largely donor specific. Study-level findings and limits: Most CD4+ clones that shrank were in CM and EM, while CD8+ ones turned up in EMRA.

Comments on this clonotype: Its antigen is still unknown.

TCRdb reanalysed the 5' RACE reads using MiXCR and keeps one entry per CDR3 protein. The table records 140,000 or so distinct CDR3 sequences, 15% to 20% of them present only once. CDR3 size: 15 residues. Trimming removed 1 base from V and 4 bases from J, with 14 bases in between. Germline CDR1 and CDR2: SGHDT and YYEEEE. This TCR was recovered from an adult woman who had mild COVID-19 (a few samples of this study predate the infection). Cell type and time point are not known. The chain links TRBV5-6 to TRBJ2-5; maybe TRBD1 (6 bases). Sequenced: PBMCs or a T cell subset sorted from them (not recorded which). CDR3 DNA: TGTGCCAGCAGCTTGCTAGGGGGTCGGGGAGAGACCCAGTACTTC. It codes for CASSLLGGRGETQYF.